This passage covers 17 T cell receptor beta chains from one sample sequenced in a study of T cell responses to AZD1222 COVID-19 vaccine. Only in-frame clones appear in the TCRdb table, and some are missing; sequencing was by immunoSEQ multiplex PCR. The sample holds around 110,000 clones, 80% to 90% seen once. The specimen was peripheral blood, collected on day 0 of AZD1222 vaccination. The receptors were sampled from an adult in good health.

This chain uses TRBV7-8 with TRBJ1-2, with D perhaps matching TRBD1 (5 bases). Trimming pared 3 bases from V and 2 bases from J, leaving 13 bases between. CDR1 is SGHVS and CDR2 is FQNEAQ in the germline V gene. The CDR3 is made up of 15 amino acids. The CDR3 DNA sequence: TGTGCCAGCAGCTTCGTTAGGGAGGGGAACTATGGCTACACCTTC. This sequence encodes CASSFVREGNYGYTF.

J is TRBJ1-2 and V is TRBV3-1 (or the pseudogene TRBV3-2); 8 bases match TRBD1. V lost 1 base and J lost 11; bases outside the gene matches: 12. The CDR3 totals 15 residues. In germline, CDR1 is LGHDT, CDR2 YNNKEL (reference sequence). In nucleotides, the CDR3 is TGTGCCAGCAGCCAAGTACGGGGCCAGGGGGCAGGATACACCTTC. Protein product: CASSQVRGQGAGYTF.

The V and J genes are TRBV7-9 and TRBJ2-1, with 9 positions matching TRBD2. The CDR3 sequence is 16 residues long. V trimming: 4 bases; J trimming: 8 bases; junction bases outside the gene matches: 12. Germline V gene data show CDR1 as SEHNR and CDR2 as FQNEAQ (reference sequence). Here the CDR3 reads CASSSPGLALRDEQFF. CDR3 nucleotides: TGTGCCAGCAGCTCCCCGGGACTAGCCCTTCGCGATGAGCAGTTCTTC.

The genes are TRBV10-3 and TRBJ1-1, with 7 bases identical to TRBD1. This CDR3 is built from 19 residues. CDR1 and CDR2 (germline): ENHRY, SYGVKD. The ends lost 6 bases at V and 2 bases at J; junction bases unmatched: 21. As DNA, the CDR3 is TGTGCCATCAGGAAAACCGAGTTCTCCGAGACAGGGTTCAACACTGAAGCTTTCTTT. This translates into CAIRKTEFSETGFNTEAFF.

This chain connects TRBV18 to TRBJ1-5; D gene uncertain. The CDR3 extends over 15 amino acids. Trimming stripped 5 bases from V and 0 bases from J, with 11 bases between. CDR1 and CDR2 from the germline V gene are KGHSH and LQKENI. CDR3 protein: CASSSTVNSNQPQHF. The CDR3 bases are TGTGCCAGCTCAAGTACTGTCAATAGCAATCAGCCCCAGCATTTT.

The J gene is TRBJ1-6, the V gene TRBV7-9, with TRBD1 as a possible D gene (5 bases). V lost 5 bases to trimming and J lost 7 bases, with 12 bases between them. The V gene's germline CDR1 is SEHNR and CDR2 FQNEAQ (reference sequence). CDR3 size: 14 residues. The CDR3 region has the DNA TGTGCCAGCAGCATACAGGCTCCCAATTCACCCCTCCACTTT. The encoded protein is CASSIQAPNSPLHF.

The chain employs TRBV19 and TRBJ1-6; 10 bases are a match to TRBD1. Per the germline V gene, CDR1 is LNHDA and CDR2 is SQIVND (reference sequence). There are 17 residues in the CDR3. V was clipped by 6 bases and J by 11 bases; unmatched bases: 16. The CDR3 here is CASSAYGGTGVLPPLHF. The CDR3 bases are TGTGCCAGTAGCGCCTACGGCGGGACAGGGGTGTTGCCACCCCTCCACTTT.

This chain connects TRBV5-1 to TRBJ1-1; D is possibly TRBD1 (5 bases). Germline V gene data show CDR1 as SGHRS and CDR2 as YFSETQ. V was cut by 3 bases and J by 0 bases, with 12 bases left in between. This CDR3 spans 15 amino acids. CDR3 coding DNA: TGCGCCAGCAGCTCACGGGACGGTCTGAACACTGAAGCTTTCTTT. Translating it yields CASSSRDGLNTEAFF.

V is TRBV7-3 and J is TRBJ2-3; no clear D. Trimming pared 5 bases from V and 0 bases from J, leaving 6 bases between. CDR1 is SGHTA, CDR2 FQGTGA, per germline. The CDR3 is 13 amino acids. The CDR3 nucleotides read TGTGCCAGCAGCCCCACTAGCACAGATACGCAGTATTTT. Residues: CASSPTSTDTQYF.

J is TRBJ1-6 and V is TRBV28, with TRBD1 matching 10 bases. This CDR3 has 19 amino acids. The germline gives CDR1 MDHEN, CDR2 SYDVKM. With 5 bases clipped from V and 4 bases from J, the junction kept 14 bases outside the gene matches. The CDR3 loop reads CASSPSRDRGRGYNSPLHF. Here the CDR3 DNA reads TGTGCCAGCAGTCCGTCCCGGGACAGGGGCAGGGGGTATAATTCACCCCTCCACTTT. Full variable domain (outside the CDR3, taken from reference TRBV28 and TRBJ1-6): DVKVTQSSRYLVKRTGEKVFLECVQDMDHENMFWYRQDPGLGLRLIYFSYDVKMKEKGDIPEGYSVSREKKERFSLILESASTNQTSMYLCASSPSRDRGRGYNSPLHFGNGTRLTVT.

The rearrangement links TRBV10-2 to TRBJ1-2; possible D gene TRBD1, 5 bases. The CDR3 sequence is 14 residues long. From germline, CDR1 is WSHSY and CDR2 SAAADI. V lost 4 bases to trimming and J lost 4 bases, with 13 bases between them. Here the CDR3 reads CASSALMGGYGYTF. CDR3 nucleotide sequence: TGCGCCAGCAGTGCCCTTATGGGGGGCTATGGCTACACCTTC.

V gene TRBV19 combines with J gene TRBJ1-1; D call uncertain. Trimming cost V 5 bases and J 4 bases, with 11 bases left between them. The germline CDR1 and CDR2 sequences are LNHDA and SQIVND (reference sequence). This CDR3 comprises 13 residues. The CDR3 nucleotides are TGTGCCAGTAGTGTAAGGGCCTTCACTGAAGCTTTCTTT. This translates into CASSVRAFTEAFF.

This sequence joins TRBV2 and TRBJ2-2; possible D gene TRBD1, 6 bases. The CDR3 spans 17 residues. In germline, CDR1 is SNHLY, CDR2 FYNNEI. V lost 2 bases, J lost 6 bases, and 19 bases lay in between. The CDR3, as DNA: TGTGCCAGCAGTGAACTGGGGCAGGGGATCAAGTCCGGGGAGCTGTTTTTT. Amino acid sequence: CASSELGQGIKSGELFF.

This clone was found a few times. The chain combines TRBV19 with TRBJ1-5; D gene uncertain. This CDR3 comprises 17 residues. Trimming left V 0 bases short and J 2 bases short, with 14 bases between. CDR1 is LNHDA, CDR2 SQIVND, per germline (reference sequence). In nucleotides, the CDR3 is TGTGCCAGTAGTATAGATCGAATGGAGCAGGGCAATCAGCCCCAGCATTTT. It yields the protein CASSIDRMEQGNQPQHF.

The rearrangement links TRBV18 to TRBJ2-7; 8 positions agree with TRBD1. The trim removed 2 bases at V and 5 bases at J, leaving 2 bases unmatched. CDR1 and CDR2 (germline): KGHSH, LQKENI. This CDR3 is built from 13 residues. The CDR3 sequence: CASSPGQGHEQYF. Written as DNA, the CDR3 is TGTGCCAGCTCACCAGGACAGGGCCACGAGCAGTACTTC.

The gene calls are TRBV28 and TRBJ2-1; D is unclear. V was trimmed by 4 bases and J by 12 bases, leaving 13 bases between them. Germline CDR1 reads MDHEN; CDR2 reads SYDVKM. The CDR3 is 12 amino acids. The CDR3 region has the DNA TGTGCCAGCAGTTATCCCCAGTTTGGGCAGTTCTTC. Its translation: CASSYPQFGQFF.

The chain uses TRBV15 and TRBJ2-2; TRBD1 or TRBD2 may be the D gene (5 bases each). The CDR3 length is 15 residues. CDR1 LNHNV and CDR2 YYDKDF come from the germline V gene (reference sequence). Trimming pared 0 bases from V and 5 bases from J, leaving 10 bases between. CDR3 amino acids: CATSRDAGRTGELFF. The CDR3 DNA reads TGTGCCACCAGCAGAGATGCAGGGAGAACCGGGGAGCTGTTTTTT.